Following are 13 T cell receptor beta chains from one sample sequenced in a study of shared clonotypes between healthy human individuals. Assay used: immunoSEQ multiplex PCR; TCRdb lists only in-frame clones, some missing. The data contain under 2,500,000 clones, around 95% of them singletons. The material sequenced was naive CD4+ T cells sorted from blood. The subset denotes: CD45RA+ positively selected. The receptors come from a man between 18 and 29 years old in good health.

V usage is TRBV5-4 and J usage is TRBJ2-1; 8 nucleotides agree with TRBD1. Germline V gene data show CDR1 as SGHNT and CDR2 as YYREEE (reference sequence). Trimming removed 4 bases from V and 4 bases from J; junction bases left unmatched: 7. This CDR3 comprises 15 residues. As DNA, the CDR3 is TGTGCCAGCAGCATCGACAGGGGAGAGTACAATGAGCAGTTCTTC. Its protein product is CASSIDRGEYNEQFF.

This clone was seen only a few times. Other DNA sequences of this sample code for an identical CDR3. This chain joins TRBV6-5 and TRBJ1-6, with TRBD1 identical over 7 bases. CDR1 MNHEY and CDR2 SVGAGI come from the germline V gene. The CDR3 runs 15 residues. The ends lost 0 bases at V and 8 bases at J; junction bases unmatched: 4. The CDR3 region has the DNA TGTGCCAGCAGTTACTCCCGACAGGGCGATTCACCCCTCCACTTT. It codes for CASSYSRQGDSPLHF.

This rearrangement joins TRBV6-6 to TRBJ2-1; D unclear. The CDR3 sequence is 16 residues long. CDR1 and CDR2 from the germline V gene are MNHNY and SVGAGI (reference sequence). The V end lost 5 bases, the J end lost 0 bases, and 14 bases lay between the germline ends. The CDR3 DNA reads TGTGCCAGCAGTCTCCGACTGGTGAGCTCCTACAATGAGCAGTTCTTC. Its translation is CASSLRLVSSYNEQFF.

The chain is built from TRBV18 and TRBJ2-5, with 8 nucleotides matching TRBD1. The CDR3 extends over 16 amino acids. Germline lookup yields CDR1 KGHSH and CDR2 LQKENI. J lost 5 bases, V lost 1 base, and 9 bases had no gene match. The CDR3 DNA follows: TGTGCCAGCTCACCACAGCAGGGGGCGTATTCCGAGACCCAGTACTTC. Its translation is CASSPQQGAYSETQYF.

This CDR3 is CASRSVGNLYEQYF. As DNA, the CDR3 is TGTGCCAGCAGGAGCGTCGGGAATTTATACGAGCAGTACTTC. The chain combines TRBV6-5 with TRBJ2-7; a weak D match, TRBD2 (5 bases). This CDR3 spans 14 amino acids. Trimming stripped 6 bases from V and 4 bases from J, with 16 bases between. From germline, CDR1 is MNHEY and CDR2 SVGAGI.

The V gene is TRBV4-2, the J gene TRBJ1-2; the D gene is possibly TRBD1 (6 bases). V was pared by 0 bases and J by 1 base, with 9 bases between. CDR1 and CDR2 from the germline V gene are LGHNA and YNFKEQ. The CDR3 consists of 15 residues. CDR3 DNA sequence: TGTGCCAGCAGCCAAGATCGCAGGGGTAACTATGGCTACACCTTC. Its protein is CASSQDRRGNYGYTF.

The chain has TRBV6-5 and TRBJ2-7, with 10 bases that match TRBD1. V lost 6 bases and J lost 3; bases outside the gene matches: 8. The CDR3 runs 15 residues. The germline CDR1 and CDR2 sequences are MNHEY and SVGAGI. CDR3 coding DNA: TGTGCCAGCAGGCACCGCGGGACAGGGGTCTACGAGCAGTACTTC. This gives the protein CASRHRGTGVYEQYF.

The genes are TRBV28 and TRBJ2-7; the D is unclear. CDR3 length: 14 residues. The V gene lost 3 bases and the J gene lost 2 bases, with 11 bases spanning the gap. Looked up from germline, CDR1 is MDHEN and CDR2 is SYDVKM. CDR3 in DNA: TGTGCCAGCAGTTTTTCTCCCAGAACCTACGAGCAGTACTTC. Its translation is CASSFSPRTYEQYF. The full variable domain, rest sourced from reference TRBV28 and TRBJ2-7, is DVKVTQSSRYLVKRTGEKVFLECVQDMDHENMFWYRQDPGLGLRLIYFSYDVKMKEKGDIPEGYSVSREKKERFSLILESASTNQTSMYLCASSFSPRTYEQYFGPGTRLTVT.

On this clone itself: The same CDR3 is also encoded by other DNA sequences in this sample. The CDR3 DNA reads as TGTGCCAGCAGCTTAGTGGGACAGGGGTATGGCTACACCTTC. Protein product: CASSLVGQGYGYTF. V usage is TRBV7-2 and J usage is TRBJ1-2; 10 nucleotides match TRBD1. V dropped 1 base and J dropped 5; count of bases not matched to a gene: 1. The CDR3 has 14 residues. Germline lookup yields CDR1 SGHTA and CDR2 FQGNSA.

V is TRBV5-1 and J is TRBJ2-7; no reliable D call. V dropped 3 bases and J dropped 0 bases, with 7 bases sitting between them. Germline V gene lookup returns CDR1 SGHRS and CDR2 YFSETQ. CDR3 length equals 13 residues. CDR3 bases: TGCGCCAGCAGCTCGCTGGACTCCTACGAGCAGTACTTC. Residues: CASSSLDSYEQYF.

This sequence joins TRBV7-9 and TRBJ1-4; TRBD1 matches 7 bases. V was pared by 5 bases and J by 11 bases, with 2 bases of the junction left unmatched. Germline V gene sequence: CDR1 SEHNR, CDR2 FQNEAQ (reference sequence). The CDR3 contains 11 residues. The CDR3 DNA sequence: TGTGCCAGCAGCCCACAGGGGAAACTGTTTTTT. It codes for CASSPQGKLFF.

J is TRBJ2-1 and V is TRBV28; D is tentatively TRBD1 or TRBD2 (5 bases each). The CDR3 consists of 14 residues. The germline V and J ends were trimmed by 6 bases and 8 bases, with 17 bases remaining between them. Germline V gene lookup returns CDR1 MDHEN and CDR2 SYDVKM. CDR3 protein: CASSLDDLGDEQFF. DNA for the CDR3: TGTGCCAGCAGCTTGGACGACTTGGGGGATGAGCAGTTCTTC.

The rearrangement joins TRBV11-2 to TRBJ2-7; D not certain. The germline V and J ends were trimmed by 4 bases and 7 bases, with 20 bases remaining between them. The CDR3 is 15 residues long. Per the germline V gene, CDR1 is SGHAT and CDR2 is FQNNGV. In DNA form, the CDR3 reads TGTGCCAGCAGCTCCCCTGGCGGCGGCCCATGGGAGCAGTACTTC. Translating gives CASSSPGGGPWEQYF.